The 4 T cell receptor beta chains listed next were all sequenced from one sample in a study of blood T cell repertoires in COVID-19. Clones were read by immunoSEQ multiplex PCR, and TCRdb kept only the in-frame ones, dropping some. Here the sample spans 380,000 or so clones, 85% to 90% being singletons. The sample was PBMCs or T cells enriched from blood (not recorded which). These receptors were obtained from a woman younger than 45 with acute COVID-19.

Only one count was recorded for this clone. V gene TRBV18 combines with J gene TRBJ1-6; 7 bases map to TRBD1. Trimming at V came to 4 bases and at J to 2 bases, leaving 5 bases not matched to a gene. This CDR3 is built from 16 residues. Germline V gives CDR1 KGHSH, CDR2 LQKENI. The CDR3 DNA is TGTGCCAGCTCACTGGGACAGTTCCCCTATAATTCACCCCTCCACTTT. This translates into CASSLGQFPYNSPLHF.

There are a few counts of this clone. This chain joins TRBV5-1 and TRBJ2-2, with TRBD1 identical over 8 bases. The CDR3 totals 14 residues. J was trimmed by 5 bases and V by 3 bases; bases with no gene match: 3. CDR1 is SGHRS and CDR2 is YFSETQ in the germline V gene. DNA of the CDR3: TGCGCCAGCAGCTGGCAGGGGGCAACCGGGGAGCTGTTTTTT. This gives the protein CASSWQGATGELFF.

CDR3 sequence (DNA): TGTGCCAGCAGCTTAGATTCCAAAGCAGGGACTTACTACGAGCAGTACTTC. This encodes CASSLDSKAGTYYEQYF. J is TRBJ2-7 and V is TRBV11-2; possibly TRBD2 for D (6 bases). V was pared by 0 bases and J by 3 bases, with 18 bases between. Germline V lookup: CDR1 SGHAT, CDR2 FQNNGV. The CDR3 totals 17 residues.

This rearrangement joins TRBV11-3 to TRBJ2-1; 11 bases align to TRBD2. J gave up 9 bases and V 3 bases, and 4 bases lay outside the gene matches. This CDR3 has 14 residues. The germline gives CDR1 SGHNT, CDR2 YENEEA. CDR3 nucleotide sequence: TGTGCCAGCAGCTTTAGCGGGGGGGCGGGTGAGCAGTTCTTC. Residues: CASSFSGGAGEQFF.